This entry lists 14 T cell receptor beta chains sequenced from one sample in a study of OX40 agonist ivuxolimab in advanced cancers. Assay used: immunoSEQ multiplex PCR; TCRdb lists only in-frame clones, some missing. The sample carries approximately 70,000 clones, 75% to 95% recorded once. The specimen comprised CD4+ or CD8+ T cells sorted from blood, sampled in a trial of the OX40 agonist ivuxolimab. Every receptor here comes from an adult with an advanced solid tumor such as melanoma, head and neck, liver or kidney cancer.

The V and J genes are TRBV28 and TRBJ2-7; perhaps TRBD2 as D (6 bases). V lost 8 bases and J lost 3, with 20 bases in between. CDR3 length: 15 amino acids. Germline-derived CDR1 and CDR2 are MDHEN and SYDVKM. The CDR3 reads CASCLGGRRVYEQYF. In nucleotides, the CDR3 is TGTGCCAGCTGCCTTGGGGGGAGGCGAGTCTACGAGCAGTACTTC.

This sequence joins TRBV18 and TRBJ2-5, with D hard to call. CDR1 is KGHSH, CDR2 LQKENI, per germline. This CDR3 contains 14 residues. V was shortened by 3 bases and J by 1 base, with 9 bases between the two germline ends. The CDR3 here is CASSPPTIQETQYF. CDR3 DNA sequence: TGTGCCAGCTCACCCCCGACAATCCAAGAGACCCAGTACTTC.

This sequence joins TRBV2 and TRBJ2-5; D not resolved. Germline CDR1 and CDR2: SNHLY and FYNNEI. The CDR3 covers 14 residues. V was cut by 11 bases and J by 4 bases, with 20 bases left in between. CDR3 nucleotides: TGTGCCTCGTCTCCGGGCCCCGCCGGAGAGACCCAGTACTTC. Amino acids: CASSPGPAGETQYF.

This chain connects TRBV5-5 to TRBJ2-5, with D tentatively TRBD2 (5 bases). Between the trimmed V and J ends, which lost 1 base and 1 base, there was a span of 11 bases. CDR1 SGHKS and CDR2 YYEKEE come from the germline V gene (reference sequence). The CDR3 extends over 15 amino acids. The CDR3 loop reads CASSLLAQLQETQYF. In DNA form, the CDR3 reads TGTGCCAGCAGCTTGCTAGCCCAACTCCAAGAGACCCAGTACTTC.

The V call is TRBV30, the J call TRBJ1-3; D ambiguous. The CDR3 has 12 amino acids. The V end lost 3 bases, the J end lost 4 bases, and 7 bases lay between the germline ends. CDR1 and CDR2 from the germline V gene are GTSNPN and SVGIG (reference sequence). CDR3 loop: CAWSREGNTIYF. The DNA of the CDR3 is TGTGCCTGGAGCCGCGAAGGAAACACCATATATTTT.

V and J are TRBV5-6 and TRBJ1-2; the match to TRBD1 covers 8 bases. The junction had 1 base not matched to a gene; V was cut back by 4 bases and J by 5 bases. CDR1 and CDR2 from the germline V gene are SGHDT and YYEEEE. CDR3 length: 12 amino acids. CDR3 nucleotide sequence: TGTGCCAGCAGCCAGGGGGCGTATGGCTACACCTTC. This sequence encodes CASSQGAYGYTF.

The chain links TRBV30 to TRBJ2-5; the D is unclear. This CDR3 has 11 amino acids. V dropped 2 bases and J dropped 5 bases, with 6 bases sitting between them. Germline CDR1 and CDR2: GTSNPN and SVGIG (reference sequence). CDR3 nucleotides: TGTGCCTGGAGTAAACCTGAGACCCAGTACTTC. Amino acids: CAWSKPETQYF.

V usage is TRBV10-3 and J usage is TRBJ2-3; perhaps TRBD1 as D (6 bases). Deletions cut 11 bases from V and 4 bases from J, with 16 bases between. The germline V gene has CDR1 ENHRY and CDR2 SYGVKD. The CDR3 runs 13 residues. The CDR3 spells CASDRGGPDTQYF. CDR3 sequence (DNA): TGTGCCTCGGACAGAGGCGGGCCAGATACGCAGTATTTT.

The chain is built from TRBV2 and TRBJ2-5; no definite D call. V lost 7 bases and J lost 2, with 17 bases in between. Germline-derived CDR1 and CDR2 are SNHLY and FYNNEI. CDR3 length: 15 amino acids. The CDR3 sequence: CASTQNGVRQETQYF. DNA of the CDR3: TGTGCCAGCACCCAAAACGGTGTACGACAAGAGACCCAGTACTTC.

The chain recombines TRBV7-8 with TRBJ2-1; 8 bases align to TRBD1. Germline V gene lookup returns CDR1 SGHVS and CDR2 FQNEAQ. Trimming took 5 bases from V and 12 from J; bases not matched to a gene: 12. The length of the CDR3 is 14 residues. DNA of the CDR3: TGTGCCAGCAGCGAGAGACAGGGGCCGGAGGGGCAGTTCTTC. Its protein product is CASSERQGPEGQFF.

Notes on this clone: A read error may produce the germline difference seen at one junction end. The CDR3 sequence: CASGSGYQAQHF. In DNA, the CDR3 is TGTGCCAGCGGGTCAGGATATCAGGCCCAGCATTTT. The rearrangement uses TRBV2 and TRBJ1-5; D is unclear. This CDR3 contains 12 residues. Germline CDR1 is SNHLY and CDR2 is FYNNEI.

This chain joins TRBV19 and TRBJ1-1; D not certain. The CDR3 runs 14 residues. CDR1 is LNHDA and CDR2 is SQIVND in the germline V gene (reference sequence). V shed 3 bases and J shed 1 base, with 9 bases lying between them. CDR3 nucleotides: TGTGCCAGTAGTATGAGTACCGAGAACACTGAAGCTTTCTTT. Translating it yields CASSMSTENTEAFF.

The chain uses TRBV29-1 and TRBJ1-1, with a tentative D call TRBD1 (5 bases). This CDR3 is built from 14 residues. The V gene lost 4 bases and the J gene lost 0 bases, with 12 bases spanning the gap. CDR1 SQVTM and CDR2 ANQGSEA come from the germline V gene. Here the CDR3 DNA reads TGCAGCGTTGTGGTGCGGGGGTTGAACACTGAAGCTTTCTTT. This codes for CSVVVRGLNTEAFF.

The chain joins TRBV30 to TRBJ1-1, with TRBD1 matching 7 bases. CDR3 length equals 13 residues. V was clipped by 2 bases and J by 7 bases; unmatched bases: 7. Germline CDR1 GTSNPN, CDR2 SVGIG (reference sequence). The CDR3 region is CAWSHRGRGEAFF. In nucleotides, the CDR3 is TGTGCCTGGAGTCACAGGGGCCGTGGTGAAGCTTTCTTT.